Below are 9 T cell receptor beta chains sequenced from a single sample in a study of OX40 agonist ivuxolimab in advanced cancers. Method: immunoSEQ multiplex PCR; TCRdb's copy keeps in-frame clones and lacks some. The table shows about 62,000 clones, with around four fifths occurring only once. Sequencing was performed on CD4+ or CD8+ T cells sorted from blood, taken in a trial of the OX40 agonist ivuxolimab. These receptors all come from an adult with an advanced solid tumor such as melanoma, head and neck, liver or kidney cancer.

Comment on this clone: Because the CDR3 is missing its conserved closing phenylalanine or tryptophan, this is likely a read error. The limits of the CDR3 on the DNA are not certain, so only TCRdb's listed CDR3 is given. The chain combines TRBV28 with TRBJ2-7; the table assigns TRBD1, which was not confirmed against the DNA. The length of the CDR3 is 11 amino acids, counting both ends. Germline V gene sequence: CDR1 MDHEN, CDR2 SYDVKM. CDR3 sequence: CASSTDRDSLD.

The CDR3 DNA follows: TGTGCCAGCAGCCAGGGGGAGTCTGGGGAGCTGTTTTTT. It codes for CASSQGESGELFF. The chain employs TRBV6-5 and TRBJ2-2; 7 nucleotides match TRBD1. From germline, CDR1 is MNHEY and CDR2 SVGAGI. V trimming: 6 bases; J trimming: 8 bases; junction bases outside the gene matches: 6. The length of the CDR3 is 13 residues.

V gene TRBV27 combines with J gene TRBJ1-6, with D maybe TRBD1 (5 bases). The CDR3 sequence is 11 residues long. The V and J ends lost 11 bases and 17 bases respectively, with 19 bases between them. Germline-derived CDR1 and CDR2 are MNHEY and SMNVEV (reference sequence). CDR3 sequence: CASGTPREVHF. DNA of the CDR3: TGTGCCTCCGGGACCCCAAGGGAGGTCCACTTT.

The genes are TRBV5-1 and TRBJ1-6; maybe TRBD1 (5 bases). The CDR3 length is 14 residues. Germline V lookup: CDR1 SGHRS, CDR2 YFSETQ. Trimming removed 0 bases at V and 10 bases at J, with 11 bases between. The CDR3 DNA sequence: TGCGCCAGCAGCTTGGCACAGGATTCCTCACCCCTCCACTTT. As protein: CASSLAQDSSPLHF.

The chain recombines TRBV5-6 with TRBJ1-4; TRBD1 might be the D (6 bases). Deletions cut 1 base from V and 8 bases from J, with 9 bases between. This CDR3 is 13 amino acids long. CDR1 and CDR2 (germline): SGHDT, YYEEEE. CDR3: CASSLRQEEKLFF. CDR3 sequence (DNA): TGTGCCAGCAGCTTGCGACAGGAAGAAAAACTGTTTTTT.

The chain joins TRBV18 to TRBJ1-4; TRBD1 agrees at 9 bases. CDR3 length equals 13 residues. V trimming: 3 bases; J trimming: 8 bases; junction bases outside the gene matches: 1. Germline assignment: CDR1 KGHSH and CDR2 LQKENI. The chain's CDR3 is CASSPGTGEKLFF. The CDR3 nucleotides read TGTGCCAGCTCACCTGGGACAGGGGAAAAACTGTTTTTT.

The CDR3 here is CASSGSPGPGSIGNGYTF. The CDR3 DNA sequence: TGTGCCAGCAGTGGATCTCCGGGACCGGGGTCTATTGGCAATGGCTACACCTTC. The chain joins TRBV2 to TRBJ1-2; D is possibly TRBD1 (5 bases). Trimming removed 4 bases from V and 6 bases from J, with 27 bases in between. CDR1 is SNHLY, CDR2 FYNNEI, per germline. The CDR3 is made up of 18 amino acids.

This clone was detected only once. The identical CDR3 is also encoded by other nucleotide sequences in the sample. The J gene is TRBJ1-2, the V gene TRBV4-1; 8 bases fit TRBD1. V was clipped by 3 bases and J by 5 bases; unmatched bases: 11. The CDR3 runs 16 residues. Germline assignment: CDR1 MGHRA and CDR2 YSYEKL. CDR3 loop: CASSHEAGQADYGYTF. Here the CDR3 DNA reads TGCGCCAGCAGCCATGAGGCGGGACAGGCGGATTATGGCTACACCTTC.

In DNA, the CDR3 is TGCGCCAGCAGCCAAGGGGTTGTAGCCAAAAACATTCAGTACTTC. This translates into CASSQGVVAKNIQYF. The rearrangement joins TRBV4-1 to TRBJ2-4; D is uncertain. Between the trimmed V and J ends, which lost 1 base and 0 bases, there was a span of 7 bases. The CDR3 runs to 15 residues. Per the germline V gene, CDR1 is MGHRA and CDR2 is YSYEKL.